The clone carrying this T cell receptor (beta chain) turned up a few times. Antigen specificity is unknown. The data were taken from a study of T cells in localized non-small cell lung cancer. Study-level results: Adjacent lung exhibited a median of approximately 59 among the 100 most abundant tumor clones. Greater T cell density in blood accompanied longer overall survival. There was higher T cell clonality in uninvolved adjacent lung than in tumor, and it was highest there.

This CDR3 has 15 residues. Trimming took 5 bases from V and 7 from J, leaving 18 bases between them. The germline gives CDR1 MNHEY, CDR2 SVGAGI. Measured with immunoSEQ multiplex PCR; TCRdb has only the in-frame clones, and not every one. The sample carries nearly 15,000 clones, roughly 85% recorded once. This rearrangement joins TRBV6-5 to TRBJ1-5; D might be TRBD1 (6 bases). The source material was peripheral blood, sampled before any cancer treatment. This receptor was taken from a woman aged 35-70 years with stage I lung adenocarcinoma. The CDR3: CASSRRTGTGQPQHF. The CDR3 DNA is TGTGCCAGCAGTCGAAGAACAGGTACAGGGCAGCCCCAGCATTTT.